The 10 T cell receptor beta chains below all came from one sample that was sequenced in a study of shared T cell receptors in the human thymus. Here immunoSEQ multiplex PCR was the method, and the copy in TCRdb shows in-frame clones only, minus some. The data contain 500,000 to 750,000 clones, roughly 90% of them singletons. A further study also used this sample, focusing on human thymus T cells.

The specimen was thymocytes. The receptor source for this set is a boy in the first two years of life with a congenital heart defect.

J is TRBJ2-1 and V is TRBV7-2; TRBD1 agrees at 8 bases. The CDR3 consists of 18 residues. The V and J ends lost 4 bases and 7 bases, in that order; junction bases with no gene match: 18. Per the germline V gene, CDR1 is SGHTA and CDR2 is FQGNSA. The CDR3 region is CASSSVRIPGQGGNEQFF. The CDR3 DNA sequence: TGTGCCAGCAGCTCGGTTAGGATCCCCGGACAGGGCGGTAATGAGCAGTTCTTC.

V and J are TRBV15 and TRBJ2-5; 9 bases map to TRBD2. Germline V gene data show CDR1 as LNHNV and CDR2 as YYDKDF (reference sequence). CDR3 length: 15 residues. The junction had 6 bases not matched to a gene; V was cut back by 2 bases and J by 5 bases. CDR3 loop: CATSRQIAGEETQYF. In DNA, the CDR3 is TGTGCCACCAGCAGACAAATAGCGGGAGAGGAGACCCAGTACTTC.

CDR3 nucleotide sequence: TGTGCCAGCAGCTTGGACAGGGGGATCCATGAGCAGTTCTTC. This gives the protein CASSLDRGIHEQFF. The chain is built from TRBV7-9 and TRBJ2-1; 10 bases are a match to TRBD1. The germline V gene has CDR1 SEHNR and CDR2 FQNEAQ (reference sequence). The CDR3 totals 14 residues. V lost 3 bases and J lost 8; bases outside the gene matches: 4.

V and J are TRBV29-1 and TRBJ2-3; 8 bases map to TRBD2. There are 15 residues in the CDR3. CDR1 and CDR2 (germline): SQVTM, ANQGSEA. V was pared by 6 bases and J by 1 base, with 9 bases of the junction left unmatched. The CDR3 nucleotides are TGCAGCGTGTTTAGCGGGGACCCCCGCACAGATACGCAGTATTTT. Protein product: CSVFSGDPRTDTQYF.

The V call is TRBV6-5, the J call TRBJ2-7; TRBD2 agrees at 8 bases. CDR3 length equals 14 residues. Unmatched junction bases numbered 6, after V lost 5 bases and J lost 3 bases. CDR1 is MNHEY, CDR2 SVGAGI, per germline. The DNA for the CDR3 is TGTGCCAGCAGTAAGGGACTAGAAGTCTACGAGCAGTACTTC. Its translation is CASSKGLEVYEQYF.

CDR3 sequence: CASSSGDRGFTDTQYF. The CDR3 bases are TGTGCCAGCAGCAGCGGGGACAGGGGTTTCACAGATACGCAGTATTTT. The chain joins TRBV21-1 to TRBJ2-3; the table's D call, TRBD1, has no DNA check behind it. TRBV21-1 is deemed a pseudogene. The length of the CDR3 is 16 residues.

The rearrangement joins TRBV28 to TRBJ2-3, with 7 bases matching TRBD2. The CDR3 is 16 amino acids. The J segment lost 1 base and the V segment lost 8 bases, leaving 12 bases of the junction unmatched. In germline, CDR1 is MDHEN, CDR2 SYDVKM. In nucleotides, the CDR3 is TGTGCCAGCCTTCGGGGTGCGGGAGTCGGCACAGATACGCAGTATTTT. This sequence encodes CASLRGAGVGTDTQYF.

This chain uses TRBV11-1 with TRBJ1-1; a weak D match, TRBD1 (6 bases). The ends were cut back, 2 bases at V and 6 bases at J, with 13 bases in the middle. In germline, CDR1 is SGHAT, CDR2 FQDESV (reference sequence). The CDR3 has 14 amino acids. CDR3 amino acids: CASSLWGEGAEAFF. The CDR3 DNA reads as TGTGCCAGCAGCTTATGGGGTGAGGGGGCTGAAGCTTTCTTT.

This clone was detected only once. This chain joins TRBV4-3 and TRBJ2-5; 7 nucleotides agree with TRBD2. Per germline, CDR1 LGHNA and CDR2 YSLEER. This CDR3 contains 19 residues. J was trimmed by 2 bases and V by 0 bases; bases with no gene match: 15. The CDR3 DNA reads as TGCGCCAGCAGCCAAGATTGGGGACGGGAGTTCGGGGGGCAAGAGACCCAGTACTTC. Its translation: CASSQDWGREFGGQETQYF.

The chain combines TRBV14 with TRBJ1-1, with 8 bases aligning to TRBD1. Germline V gene data show CDR1 as SGHDN and CDR2 as FVKESK. This CDR3 has 16 amino acids. V dropped 3 bases and J dropped 5; count of bases not matched to a gene: 11. The CDR3 region is CASSQHRPGQVTEAFF. The CDR3 DNA is TGTGCCAGCAGCCAGCATAGACCGGGACAGGTTACTGAAGCTTTCTTT.